In this sample, the clone carrying this T cell receptor (beta chain) turned up a few times. Its antigen is not known. Library preparation (for TCRbeta) was performed with unique molecular identifiers. MiXCR, applied by TCRdb to the PCR reads, yields one record per CDR3 protein. The data contain about 50,000 distinct CDR3 sequences, 5% to 6.5% of them seen just once; the ten biggest clones take up 30% to 35%. This entry belongs to a study of T-cell reconstitution after alpha-beta-depleted transplantation in children. Study-level results: Surviving recipient T cells and thymic progenitors produced the high day-60 TCRbeta diversity seen in some patients. The main origin of T-cell counts and diversity one year after transplant was newly produced T cells.

V lost 5 bases, J lost 4 bases, and 3 bases lay in between. CDR3 length: 10 residues. Germline loops: CDR1 SNHLY, CDR2 FYNNEI. The gene calls are TRBV2 and TRBJ2-7; unclear D gene. This receptor was identified in a female patient aged 2 to 10 who had a stem cell transplant for aplastic anemia, so the T cells may come from the graft donor. The material sequenced was PBMCs, mostly from graft donor cells, taken 60 days after TCRalphabeta/CD19-depleted stem cell transplant. As DNA, the CDR3 is TGTGCCAGCAGTCGGTACGAGCAGTACTTC. Amino acid sequence: CASSRYEQYF.